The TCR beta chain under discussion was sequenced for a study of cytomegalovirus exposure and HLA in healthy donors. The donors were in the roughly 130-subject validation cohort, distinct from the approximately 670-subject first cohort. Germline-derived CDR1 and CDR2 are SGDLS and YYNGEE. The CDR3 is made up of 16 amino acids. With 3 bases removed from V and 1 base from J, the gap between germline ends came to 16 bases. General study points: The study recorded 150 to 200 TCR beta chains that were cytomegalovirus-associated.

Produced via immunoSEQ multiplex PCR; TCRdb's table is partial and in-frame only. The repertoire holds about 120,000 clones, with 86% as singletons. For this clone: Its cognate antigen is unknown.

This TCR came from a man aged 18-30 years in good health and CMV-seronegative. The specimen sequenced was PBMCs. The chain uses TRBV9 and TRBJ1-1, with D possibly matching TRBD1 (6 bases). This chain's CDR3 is CASSEGRGTSNTEAFF. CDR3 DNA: TGTGCCAGCAGCGAAGGCAGGGGAACCTCGAACACTGAAGCTTTCTTT.